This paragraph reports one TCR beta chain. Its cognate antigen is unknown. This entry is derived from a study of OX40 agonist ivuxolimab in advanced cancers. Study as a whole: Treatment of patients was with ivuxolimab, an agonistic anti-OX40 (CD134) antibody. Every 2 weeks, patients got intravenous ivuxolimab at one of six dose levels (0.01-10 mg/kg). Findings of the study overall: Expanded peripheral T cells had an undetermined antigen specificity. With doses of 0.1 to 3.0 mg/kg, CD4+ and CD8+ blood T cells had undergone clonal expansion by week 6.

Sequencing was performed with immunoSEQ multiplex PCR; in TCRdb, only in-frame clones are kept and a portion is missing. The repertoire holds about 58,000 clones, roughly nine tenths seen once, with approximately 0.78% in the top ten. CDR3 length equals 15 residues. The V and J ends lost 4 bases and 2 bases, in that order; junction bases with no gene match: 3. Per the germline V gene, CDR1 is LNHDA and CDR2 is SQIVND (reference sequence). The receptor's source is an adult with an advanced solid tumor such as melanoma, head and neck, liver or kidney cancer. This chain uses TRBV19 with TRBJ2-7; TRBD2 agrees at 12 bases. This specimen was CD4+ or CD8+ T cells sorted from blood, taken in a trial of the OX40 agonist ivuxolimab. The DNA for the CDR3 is TGTGCCAGTAGTACAGGACTAGCGGGGACCTACGAGCAGTACTTC. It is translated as CASSTGLAGTYEQYF.